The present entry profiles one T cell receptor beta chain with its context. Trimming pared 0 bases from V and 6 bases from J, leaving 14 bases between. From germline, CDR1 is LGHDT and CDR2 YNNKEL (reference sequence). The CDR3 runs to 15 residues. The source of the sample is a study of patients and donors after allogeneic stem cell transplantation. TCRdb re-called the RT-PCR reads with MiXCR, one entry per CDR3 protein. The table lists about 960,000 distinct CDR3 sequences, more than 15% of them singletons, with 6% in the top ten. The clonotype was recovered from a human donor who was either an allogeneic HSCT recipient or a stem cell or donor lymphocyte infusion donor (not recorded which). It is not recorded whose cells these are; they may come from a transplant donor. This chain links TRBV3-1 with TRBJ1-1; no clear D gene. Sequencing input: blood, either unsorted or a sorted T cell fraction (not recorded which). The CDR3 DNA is TGTGCCAGCAGCCAAGAATCCAGAAGTCGGTCTGAAGCTTTCTTT. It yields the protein CASSQESRSRSEAFF.